The 14 T cell receptor beta chains in this list originate from one sample, sequenced in a study of PD-1 blockade in classical Hodgkin lymphoma. The table came from immunoSEQ multiplex PCR; TCRdb's copy has only in-frame clones and leaves some out. This table holds roughly 96,000 clones, 90% to 95% found once. Time point of the sample: cycle 4 day 1 (C4D1), after five to seven weeks of nivolumab. With no exception, relapse followed autologous stem cell transplantation in all patients, and brentuximab vedotin exposure varied. The sequencing here drew on peripheral blood mononuclear cells (PBMCs), taken before the fourth cycle of nivolumab. Receptors were obtained from a human donor with classical Hodgkin lymphoma.

The chain carries TRBV9 and TRBJ2-7; a weak D match, TRBD1 (5 bases). There are 14 residues in the CDR3. Per germline, CDR1 SGDLS and CDR2 YYNGEE. Trimming left V 2 bases short and J 3 bases short, with 12 bases between. The chain's CDR3 is CASSVGRGNYEQYF. The CDR3 DNA follows: TGTGCCAGCAGCGTCGGAAGGGGTAACTACGAGCAGTACTTC.

The rearrangement links TRBV7-6 to TRBJ2-6, with D tentatively TRBD1 (6 bases). This CDR3 contains 15 residues. The germline V gene encodes CDR1 SGHVS and CDR2 FNYEAQ. Trimming left V 4 bases short and J 0 bases short, with 7 bases between. The CDR3, as DNA: TGTGCCAGCAGCTCCAGGGGCTCTGGGGCCAACGTCCTGACTTTC. It encodes CASSSRGSGANVLTF. Filled out from reference TRBV7-6 and TRBJ2-6, the complete variable domain reads GAGVSQSPRYKVTKRGQDVALRCDPISGHVSLYWYRQALGQGPEFLTYFNYEAQQDKSGLPNDRFSAERPEGSISTLTIQRTEQRDSAMYRCASSSRGSGANVLTFGAGSRLTVL.

This clone was observed a handful of times. The V call is TRBV6-1, the J call TRBJ1-2; possibly TRBD1 for D (6 bases). V gave up 4 bases and J gave up 6 bases, with 18 bases separating them. Germline-derived CDR1 and CDR2 are MNHNS and SASEGT. This CDR3 is built from 15 residues. This chain's CDR3 is CASSGPYREQDGYTF. The DNA of the CDR3 is TGTGCCAGCAGTGGACCGTACAGGGAACAGGATGGCTACACCTTC.

For the CDR3, the DNA is TGTGCCAGTAGTATAGCATCGAAAGTAGCCAAAAACATTCAGTACTTC. Its protein product is CASSIASKVAKNIQYF. The chain uses TRBV19 and TRBJ2-4; D remains ambiguous. This CDR3 comprises 16 residues. From germline, CDR1 is LNHDA and CDR2 SQIVND (reference sequence). The V gene lost 1 base and the J gene lost 0 bases, with 10 bases spanning the gap.

This chain uses TRBV14 with TRBJ2-1; D gene ambiguous. Germline V gives CDR1 SGHDN, CDR2 FVKESK. The CDR3 covers 14 residues. V lost 2 bases to trimming and J lost 5 bases, with 10 bases between them. CDR3 region: CASSQRDRDNEQFF. The CDR3 DNA follows: TGTGCCAGCAGCCAACGTGACCGTGACAATGAGCAGTTCTTC.

This chain uses TRBV5-1 with TRBJ1-6; TRBD1 aligns across 12 bases. Germline V gene data show CDR1 as SGHRS and CDR2 as YFSETQ. The CDR3 loop spans 15 amino acids. V lost 4 bases to trimming and J lost 8 bases; unmatched junction nucleotides: 4. CDR3 in DNA: TGCGCCAGCAGCCAGGGACAGGGGGCGCATTCACCCCTCCACTTT. Its translation: CASSQGQGAHSPLHF.

The rearrangement joins TRBV28 to TRBJ2-5; 8 bases align to TRBD1. V lost 5 bases, J lost 4 bases, and 6 bases stayed unmatched. The germline gives CDR1 MDHEN, CDR2 SYDVKM. This CDR3 comprises 14 residues. The CDR3 DNA reads TGTGCCAGCAGTAGGACAGGGCGTGGAGAGACCCAGTACTTC. Translated, it gives CASSRTGRGETQYF.

J is TRBJ2-7 and V is TRBV28; 9 bases align to TRBD2. The CDR3 runs 15 residues. Looked up from germline, CDR1 is MDHEN and CDR2 is SYDVKM. Trimming at V came to 1 base and at J to 0 bases, leaving 1 base not matched to a gene. The CDR3: CASSLSGLASYEQYF. CDR3 DNA sequence: TGTGCCAGCAGTTTATCGGGACTAGCCTCCTACGAGCAGTACTTC. The full variable domain, with the rest looked up from reference TRBV28 and TRBJ2-7, is DVKVTQSSRYLVKRTGEKVFLECVQDMDHENMFWYRQDPGLGLRLIYFSYDVKMKEKGDIPEGYSVSREKKERFSLILESASTNQTSMYLCASSLSGLASYEQYFGPGTRLTVT.

This chain connects TRBV28 to TRBJ1-4; D possibly corresponds to TRBD1 (5 bases). With 5 bases removed from V and 11 bases from J, the gap between germline ends came to 21 bases. The CDR3 has 15 residues. Germline-derived CDR1 and CDR2 are MDHEN and SYDVKM. In nucleotides, the CDR3 is TGTGCCAGCAGTCAACCTCAGCAGGGAGGATTGAAACTGTTTTTT. Protein product: CASSQPQQGGLKLFF.

J is TRBJ2-3 and V is TRBV10-3, with D perhaps TRBD1 (6 bases). Trimming removed 7 bases from V and 3 bases from J, with 14 bases in between. CDR1 and CDR2 (germline): ENHRY, SYGVKD. CDR3 length equals 14 residues. The CDR3 region has the DNA TGTGCCATCAAATCAGAGAGGGGGACAGATACGCAGTATTTT. It translates to CAIKSERGTDTQYF.

This clone appeared once. The chain recombines TRBV5-1 with TRBJ1-3; no definite D call. Deletions cut 0 bases from V and 0 bases from J, with 10 bases between. CDR3 length: 16 amino acids. The V gene's germline CDR1 is SGHRS and CDR2 YFSETQ. The CDR3 region is CASSLGIAFSGNTIYF. Here the CDR3 DNA reads TGCGCCAGCAGCTTGGGAATAGCCTTCTCTGGAAACACCATATATTTT.

The chain carries TRBV19 and TRBJ1-1, with 7 bases aligning to TRBD1. The trim removed 10 bases at V and 10 bases at J, leaving 9 bases unmatched. The CDR3 spans 11 residues. Germline values: CDR1 LNHDA, CDR2 SQIVND (reference sequence). The CDR3 reads CATRTGVGAFF. CDR3 coding DNA: TGTGCCACCCGTACAGGGGTTGGAGCTTTCTTT.

The chain's CDR3 is CASSVARASGTRSTDTQYF. In DNA, the CDR3 is TGTGCCAGCAGCGTAGCTCGGGCTAGCGGGACCCGTAGCACAGATACGCAGTATTTT. V gene TRBV9 combines with J gene TRBJ2-3, with 9 bases lining up with TRBD2. The V segment lost 0 bases and the J segment 0 bases; nucleotides outside the gene matches: 11. CDR3 length equals 19 residues. Per the germline V gene, CDR1 is SGDLS and CDR2 is YYNGEE.

V is TRBV6-1 and J is TRBJ2-1; possible D gene TRBD2, 6 bases. Germline CDR1 and CDR2: MNHNS and SASEGT. V lost 11 bases to trimming and J lost 7 bases, with 21 bases between them. This CDR3 is built from 14 residues. In DNA, the CDR3 is TGTGCCGGGGTCCGGCTAGAGCGGGCTAATGAGCAGTTCTTC. It translates to CAGVRLERANEQFF.